Reported below is one T cell receptor beta chain. This clone was detected once. Its antigen is still unknown. No base quality values were provided; no much bigger clone lies one nucleotide off. This sample is drawn from a study of cytomegalovirus exposure and HLA in healthy donors listed by TCRdb under 2017. Background for the entire study: A later analysis indicated that the 120 or so validation repertoires were generated on the platform also employed for the roughly 720 repertoires of the first cohort. Besides the first cohort of 666 subjects, a separate validation cohort made up of 90 to 150 different subjects was used. The aim of the study was to test whether cataloging public T cell receptors could identify signatures of past pathogen exposure. High-throughput TCR immunosequencing, statistical association of individual TCRs with disease status, and machine learning were combined to predict cytomegalovirus infection status. Broader findings and caveats from the paper: Most TCR sequences were seen in very few donors, while some public TCRs were found in many individuals. All 120 or so repertoires were used to score co-occurrence in the validation cohort in a later analysis, because that analysis had no HLA typing for the cohort. The classifier was reported to diagnose cytomegalovirus status with high specificity and sensitivity in both the original cohort and the validation cohort. The authors suggested that the approach could potentially be extended to other disease states and immunological phenotypes. In vitro tests confirmed that a few of the cytomegalovirus-associated TCR beta chains recognize cytomegalovirus antigens. Subsequent analysis determined that TCRs grouped into clusters in the first cohort also showed a tendency toward co-occurrence across the 120 or so validation repertoires, and 85% to 95% of cluster scores exceeded 0. The study gave a list of about 170 TCR beta chains associated with cytomegalovirus.

CDR1 and CDR2 are read off the germline V gene as SGHAT and FQNNGV. From its cysteine to its phenylalanine, the CDR3 spans 12 amino acids. Only CDR3 DNA is held: 36 bases, read in frame from base 1. At the junction V is shortened by 1 base and J by 5 bases, with 6 bases in between. Separate from the approximately 670-subject first cohort, the validation cohort of roughly 130 subjects was the group to which the donors belonged. To prepare the library, the immunoSEQ multiplex PCR assay was applied. In the original analysis: A statistical classification framework was developed to diagnose cytomegalovirus status using the catalog of TCR beta chain sequences. Here the immuneACCESS table is served through TCRdb, limited to in-frame sequences with V and J called. Missing clones are a known gap in these copies; in checked studies unresolved V genes cover under half, and the rest lacks a known reason. V and J calls and clone size are those listed in that table; D and trimming were worked out from the DNA. Within this sample are about 330,000 clones, with 86% of them counted one time only. 0.75% to 0.85% of the sample is held by the ten biggest clonotypes.

The specimen sequenced was PBMCs. The chain was built from TRBV11-2 and TRBJ2-7; possibly the D gene is TRBD1, per 5 matching bases. This receptor was taken from a young woman in good health and CMV-seronegative. CDR3 region: CASSLVRDEQYF. The DNA sequence is TGTGCCAGCAGCTTAGTCAGGGACGAGCAGTACTTC.